Listed below are T cell receptor beta chains from one sample, sequenced in a study. MiXCR, applied by TCRdb to the RT-PCR reads, yields one record per CDR3 protein. The table has about 700,000 distinct CDR3 sequences, 11% to 15% seen once. The material sequenced was memory CD4+ T cells from blood. The receptor set was obtained from a female donor in good health, serving as a healthy control. CDR3s include the opening cysteine and the closing phenylalanine or tryptophan. Fields, in order: clone size, J gene, V gene, D gene, CDR3 DNA, CDR3 protein. The D gene is left open where the match is weak. Rows give clone size only sometimes, using once, few, many, or a class for an expanded clone.

>many|TRBJ2-3|TRBV7-8|TRBD2
TGTGCCAGCAGCTTCGCGGGAGGAGTTGGGAGCACAGATACGCAGTATTTT
CASSFAGGVGSTDTQYF
>many|TRBJ1-6|TRBV20-1|-
TGCAGTGCTAGAGGGTTAGAATCACCCCTCCACTTT
CSARGLESPLHF
>-|TRBJ2-3|TRBV28|TRBD2
TGTGCCAGCAGTTCCCAGGGACTAGCCGGCTCGTATTTT
CASSSQGLAGSYF
>many|TRBJ1-1|TRBV24-1|-
TGTGCCACCAGCGGGGCGGGGGCAGCGAACACTGAAGCTTTCTTT
CATSGAGAANTEAFF
>many|TRBJ2-3|TRBV7-2|TRBD2
TGTGCCAGCAGTCCAGGACTAGCGGAAGGAGATACGCAGTATTTT
CASSPGLAEGDTQYF
>-|TRBJ1-4|TRBV5-5|-
TGTGCCAGCAGCTTGAACGTGGCCCCTAATGAAAAACTGTTTTTT
CASSLNVAPNEKLFF
>-|TRBJ1-1|TRBV20-1|-
TGCACCCATTTAGGGCCCAACACTGAAGCTTTCTTT
CTHLGPNTEAFF
>-|TRBJ2-5|TRBV5-1|TRBD1
TGCGCCAGCGGACCTTCCACAGGGGCTCAAGAGACCCAGTACTTC
CASGPSTGAQETQYF
>-|TRBJ2-7|TRBV7-2|TRBD2
TGTGCCAGCAGCCCTTCGGGACTAGCGGACTACTACGAGCAGTACTTC
CASSPSGLADYYEQYF
>few|TRBJ2-1|TRBV27|-
TGTGCCAGCAGCTTACTAAGCGGGCGGAATGAGCAGTTCTTC
CASSLLSGRNEQFF
>many|TRBJ2-5|TRBV24-1|TRBD1
TGTGCCACCAGTGATGGAGCGGGACAGGGGATCGGCGAGACCCAGTACTTC
CATSDGAGQGIGETQYF
>many|TRBJ2-6|TRBV6-5|-
TGTGCCACCGGGACGGGGACCTCTGGGGCCAACGTCCTGACTTTC
CATGTGTSGANVLTF
>-|TRBJ2-1|TRBV6-4|-
TGTGCCAGCAGTTCTGAGGACCAACCGTACAATGAGCAGTTCTTC
CASSSEDQPYNEQFF
>few|TRBJ2-5|TRBV11-1|-
TGTGCCAGCAGCTTACGGACAGACAAAGAGACCCAGTACTTC
CASSLRTDKETQYF
>many|TRBJ2-7|TRBV7-2|-
TGTGCCAGCAGCCTCATACCCTACGAGCAGTACTTC
CASSLIPYEQYF
>-|TRBJ2-3|TRBV9|-
TGTGCCAGCAGCCCACGGCCGGGACTGTCGGATACGCAGTATTTT
CASSPRPGLSDTQYF
>-|TRBJ1-5|TRBV6-6|TRBD1
TGTGCCAGCAGCCCCAGGGGGCTGGGTGTAAGCAATCAGCCCCAGCATTTT
CASSPRGLGVSNQPQHF
>many|TRBJ2-1|TRBV6-2/TRBV6-3|TRBD1
TGTGCCAGCAGGACAGGGAACTCCTACAATGAGCAGTTCTTC
CASRTGNSYNEQFF
>few|TRBJ1-2|TRBV10-3|-
TGTGCCATCAGTGACTACGAGCGGGCCGGCTACACCTTC
CAISDYERAGYTF
>-|TRBJ2-1|TRBV20-1|TRBD1
TGCAGTGCTAGAGGGGACAGGGGATGGCAGTTCTTC
CSARGDRGWQFF
>many|TRBJ2-5|TRBV6-5|TRBD2
TGTGCCAGCAGTTACACGGGAGGCCCAGAGACCCAGTACTTC
CASSYTGGPETQYF
>many|TRBJ2-1|TRBV7-9|TRBD2
TGTGCCAGCAGCTTAATGATCGGGAGGGGAAGCGGGGCCGAGCAGTTCTTC
CASSLMIGRGSGAEQFF
>-|TRBJ1-4|TRBV12-3/TRBV12-4|-
TGTGCCAGCACTCTCGGGGGGGGATCGGGGAAACTGTTTTTT
CASTLGGGSGKLFF
>-|TRBJ1-2|TRBV7-2|-
TGTGCCAGCAGCCCCAGATACGATTATGGCTACACCTTC
CASSPRYDYGYTF
>many|TRBJ2-5|TRBV10-3|-
TGTGCCATCAGTGAGTTGGGAATTCAAGAGACCCAGTACTTC
CAISELGIQETQYF
>-|TRBJ2-1|TRBV20-1|-
TGCAGTGCCATAAACCGGGGGGCCCTCGTCGATGAGCAGTTCTTC
CSAINRGALVDEQFF
>-|TRBJ2-5|TRBV20-1|TRBD2
TGCAGTGCTACTAGACTAGCGGGAGTCCAAGGGGAGACCCAGTACTTC
CSATRLAGVQGETQYF
>few|TRBJ1-2|TRBV20-1|TRBD1
TGCACCCCCTCGCCCAAGGGGGCAGCCAACTATGGCTACACCTTC
CTPSPKGAANYGYTF
>-|TRBJ2-5|TRBV20-1|-
TGCAGTGTCCGACAGTACCAAGAGACCCAGTACTTC
CSVRQYQETQYF
>-|TRBJ1-2|TRBV24-1|TRBD1
TGTGCCACCAGTGAAGCGGGACAGGGGAACTATGGCTACACCTTC
CATSEAGQGNYGYTF
>many|TRBJ2-1|TRBV20-1|-
TGCAGTGCTAGAGAATTGGCGGGAAATGAGCAGTTCTTC
CSARELAGNEQFF
>-|TRBJ2-1|TRBV14|TRBD2
TGTGCCAGCAGCCCCGAGACTAGCGGGATCGAGCAGTTCTTC
CASSPETSGIEQFF
>-|TRBJ1-5|TRBV4-3|-
TGCGCCAGCAGCCAAGTCTGGCAGGTTGGGGGGCAGCCCCAGCATTTT
CASSQVWQVGGQPQHF
>few|TRBJ2-1|TRBV5-6|-
TGTGCCAGCAGCCTGGGGGCCGGGCGTGATCAGTTCTTC
CASSLGAGRDQFF
>few|TRBJ2-1|TRBV5-1|-
TGCGCCAGCAGCTTGGCCGGTTTATGGCTAGCACCCAATGAGCAGTTCTTC
CASSLAGLWLAPNEQFF